This T cell receptor beta chain was sequenced for a study of cytomegalovirus exposure and HLA in healthy donors. Study overall: The roughly 110 validation repertoires were reported in a later analysis to have been generated on the same platform as the 500 to 700 first-cohort repertoires.

CDR1 is SGHRS, CDR2 YFSETQ, per germline. The CDR3 runs to 19 residues. J gave up 0 bases and V 5 bases, and 16 bases lay outside the gene matches. In this sample, this clone turned up many times. The assay was immunoSEQ multiplex PCR, and TCRdb's table has in-frame clones only and misses some. The sample holds about 240,000 clones, 86% seen once. The sequenced material came from PBMCs. The chain uses TRBV5-1 and TRBJ2-7, with TRBD2 matching 11 bases. The sequence came from a woman aged 30 to 39 in good health and CMV-seropositive. The DNA of the CDR3 is TGCGCCAGCAGTATGGGACCCCCTAGCGGGAGGACCGTCTCCTACGAGCAGTACTTC. Protein: CASSMGPPSGRTVSYEQYF.